The rows below give T cell receptor beta chains drawn from one sample of a study of blood T cell repertoires in COVID-19. TCRdb's copy holds only in-frame clones and misses some; the assay was immunoSEQ multiplex PCR. This sample has about 45,000 clones, with around four fifths found just once. Material: peripheral blood. These receptors were collected from a man aged 50 or older with active COVID-19. The CDR3 runs from the conserved cysteine through the conserved F or W. A D gene is named only where the DNA matches it firmly. The listing skips clone size in some rows; elsewhere it reads once, few, many or a size class.

abundance,v_gene,d_gene,j_gene,CDR3nt,CDR3aa
.,TRBV2,TRBD1,TRBJ1-1,TGTGCCAGCAGTGGGACAGGGGGCATTAACGCTTTCTTT,CASSGTGGINAFF
.,TRBV2,.,TRBJ2-1,TGTGCCGGGCTCAAGCGCCCGAGAGGGAACTACAATGAGCAGTTCTTC,CAGLKRPRGNYNEQFF
.,TRBV7-3,.,TRBJ2-7,TGTGCCAGCAGCACGTTTGGCCTGGCCCCCTACGAGCAGTACTTC,CASSTFGLAPYEQYF
.,TRBV9,.,TRBJ1-4,TGTGCCAGCAGCGTAGGAGGAGCTTTTGATGAAAAACTGTTTTTT,CASSVGGAFDEKLFF
.,TRBV7-3,TRBD2,TRBJ2-7,TGTGCCAGCAGTCGAGGTAGGTCTAGCGGGAGTATGAAGCAGTACTTC,CASSRGRSSGSMKQYF
few,TRBV20-1,.,TRBJ1-2,TGCAGTGCCAACAGGGTTGGGGGCTACACCTTC,CSANRVGGYTF
.,TRBV30,.,TRBJ2-2,TGTGCCTGGAGAACCGGGTCTAACACCGGGGAGCTGTTTTTT,CAWRTGSNTGELFF
.,TRBV11-1,.,TRBJ2-1,TGTGCCAGCAGCTTAGTAGTAGAGCAGTTCTTC,CASSLVVEQFF
.,TRBV4-3,TRBD2,TRBJ2-1,TGCGCCAGCAGCCAAGAGGGGATCGGGACTAGCTCCTACAATGAGCAGTTCTTC,CASSQEGIGTSSYNEQFF
.,TRBV2,TRBD1,TRBJ1-4,TGTGCCAGCATTATACAGGGGGCTGAAAAACTGTTTTTT,CASIIQGAEKLFF
.,TRBV6-5,TRBD1,TRBJ1-4,TGTGCCAGCAGTCTCCTGACAGGGGGCAGAAAACTGTTTTTT,CASSLLTGGRKLFF
.,TRBV9,TRBD2,TRBJ2-7,TGTGCCAGCAGCGCGGAGGGGAGGGGACTAGCGGGAGCAAGCTACGAGCAGTACTTC,CASSAEGRGLAGASYEQYF
.,TRBV18,TRBD1,TRBJ1-4,TGTGCCAGCTCACGGGACAGTAATGAAAAACTGTTTTTT,CASSRDSNEKLFF
.,TRBV5-1,TRBD1,TRBJ1-6,TGCGCCAGCAGCTTGGTGGCAGGGGGCCTGGGCTCCTATAATTCACCCCTCCACTTT,CASSLVAGGLGSYNSPLHF
.,TRBV15,.,TRBJ1-1,TGTGCCACCAGTCGGGGAGGCAGGGTTGGGGCGAACACTGAAGCTTTCTTT,CATSRGGRVGANTEAFF
.,TRBV29-1,TRBD1,TRBJ2-5,TGCAGCGTTGGGGTGACAGGGTTCTTTCTGTTGGAGACCCAGTACTTC,CSVGVTGFFLLETQYF
.,TRBV28,.,TRBJ1-1,TGTGCCAGCAGGGACAAAGGATGGGTTGAAGCTTTCTTT,CASRDKGWVEAFF
.,TRBV13,.,TRBJ2-3,TGTGCCAGCAGCGTAGGGTTCCAGGGCACAGATACGCAGTATTTT,CASSVGFQGTDTQYF
.,TRBV29-1,.,TRBJ1-2,TGCAGCGTGGATTCGGACAGAGTCGATGGCTACACCTTC,CSVDSDRVDGYTF
.,TRBV2,TRBD2,TRBJ2-3,TGTGCCAGCAGTAGACTAGCGGGGACACCCGATACGCAGTATTTT,CASSRLAGTPDTQYF
.,TRBV29-1,TRBD2,TRBJ2-3,TGCAGCGCGTACTTAGCGGGGGGGCCGGCAGATACGCAGTATTTT,CSAYLAGGPADTQYF
once,TRBV12-5,.,TRBJ1-3,TGTGCTAGTGGTCCCGACAGGATTTCTGGAAACACCATATATTTT,CASGPDRISGNTIYF
.,TRBV7-2,TRBD2,TRBJ2-1,TGTGCCAGCAGCGTACCGCCGGGACTAGCGTCTTCGCATGAGCAGTTCTTC,CASSVPPGLASSHEQFF
.,TRBV6-4,.,TRBJ2-3,TGTGCCAGCCGCGCGAAGGGGGACACAGATACGCAGTATTTT,CASRAKGDTDTQYF
.,TRBV30,TRBD2,TRBJ2-1,TGTGCCTGGAGCGTAGGACTAGCGGGTTACAATGAGCAGTTCTTC,CAWSVGLAGYNEQFF
.,TRBV6-1,.,TRBJ1-6,TGTGCCAGCAGTGAACGGGATACTTATAATTCACCCCTCCACTTT,CASSERDTYNSPLHF
.,TRBV7-8,TRBD2,TRBJ2-1,TGTGCCAGCAGTTTTAGAAGACTAGCGGTCCACAATGAGCAGTTCTTC,CASSFRRLAVHNEQFF
.,TRBV7-9,.,TRBJ2-3,TGTGCCAGCAGGCCAGACACAGATACGCAGTATTTT,CASRPDTDTQYF
.,TRBV11-3,.,TRBJ2-7,TGTGCCAGCAGCTTAGTATCAGGGGTGTCCTACGAGCAGTACTTC,CASSLVSGVSYEQYF
.,TRBV10-1,TRBD2,TRBJ2-1,TGCGCCAGCATGGGAGGGCTAGCGGGAGTATCATACAATGAGCAGTTCTTC,CASMGGLAGVSYNEQFF
few,TRBV3-1/TRBV3-2,TRBD1,TRBJ1-4,TGTGCCAGCAGCGAGGGACAGGGGGCAACTAATGAAAAACTGTTTTTT,CASSEGQGATNEKLFF
.,TRBV5-1,TRBD1,TRBJ1-6,TGCGCCAGCAGCTTGGAGGGGACAGTAAATTCACCCCTCCACTTT,CASSLEGTVNSPLHF
once,TRBV7-2,TRBD1,TRBJ2-7,TGTGCCAGCAGCTTAGAGAGACAGGGGGCCTACGAGCAGTACTTC,CASSLERQGAYEQYF
.,TRBV7-9,.,TRBJ2-1,TGTGCCAGCAGCTTTTTGTATGTAAGCGGGCAGGGGGATGAGCAGTTCTTC,CASSFLYVSGQGDEQFF
.,TRBV27,.,TRBJ2-5,TGTGCCAGCAGTTCTGGCAGGGTCTCGGAGACCCAGTACTTC,CASSSGRVSETQYF